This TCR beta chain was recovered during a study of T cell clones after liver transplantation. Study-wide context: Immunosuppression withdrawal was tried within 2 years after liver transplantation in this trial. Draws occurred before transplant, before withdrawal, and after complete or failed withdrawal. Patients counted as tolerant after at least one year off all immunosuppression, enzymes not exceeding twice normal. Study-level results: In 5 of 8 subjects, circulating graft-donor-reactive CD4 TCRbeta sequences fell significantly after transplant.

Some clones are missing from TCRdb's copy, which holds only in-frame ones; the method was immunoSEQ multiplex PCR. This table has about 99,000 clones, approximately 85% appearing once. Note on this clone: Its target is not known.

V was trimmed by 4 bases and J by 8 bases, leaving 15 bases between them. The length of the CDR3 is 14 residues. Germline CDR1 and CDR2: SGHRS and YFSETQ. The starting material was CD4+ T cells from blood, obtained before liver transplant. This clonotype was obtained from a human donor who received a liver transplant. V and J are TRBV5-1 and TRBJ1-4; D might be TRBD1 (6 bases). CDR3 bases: TGCGCCAGCAGCATGGGACACGTCGCGGAAAAACTGTTTTTT. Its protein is CASSMGHVAEKLFF.